This T cell receptor beta chain was obtained from a study of blood T cell repertoires in COVID-19. Across the study: Whether acute or convalescent, the COVID-19 samples came from the United States, Italy and Spain. From T cells, B-cell-depleted T cells, or PBMCs came the material, which was cDNA or gDNA.

Original methodology: Amplification with reference gene primers provided the estimates of nucleated cell counts. The data were produced by immunoSEQ multiplex PCR, yet TCRdb's version contains in-frame clones alone and is incomplete. Clonal size and the V and J genes are those of that table, whereas D and trimming came from the DNA. Among under 250,000 clones listed, about four fifths were seen once. The TCR comes from a woman aged 45-60 years with acute COVID-19. Sequenced sample: PBMCs or T cells enriched from blood (not recorded which).

The CDR3 DNA sequence: TGCAGTGCTAGGGGGCTCTACGAGCAGTACTTC. Its protein is CSARGLYEQYF. The chain couples TRBV20-1 to TRBJ2-7; TRBD1 is a possible D gene (5 bases). The CDR3 has 11 amino acids. Per germline, CDR1 DFQATT and CDR2 SNEGSKA (reference sequence). Trimming took 3 bases from V and 3 from J, leaving 6 bases between them.